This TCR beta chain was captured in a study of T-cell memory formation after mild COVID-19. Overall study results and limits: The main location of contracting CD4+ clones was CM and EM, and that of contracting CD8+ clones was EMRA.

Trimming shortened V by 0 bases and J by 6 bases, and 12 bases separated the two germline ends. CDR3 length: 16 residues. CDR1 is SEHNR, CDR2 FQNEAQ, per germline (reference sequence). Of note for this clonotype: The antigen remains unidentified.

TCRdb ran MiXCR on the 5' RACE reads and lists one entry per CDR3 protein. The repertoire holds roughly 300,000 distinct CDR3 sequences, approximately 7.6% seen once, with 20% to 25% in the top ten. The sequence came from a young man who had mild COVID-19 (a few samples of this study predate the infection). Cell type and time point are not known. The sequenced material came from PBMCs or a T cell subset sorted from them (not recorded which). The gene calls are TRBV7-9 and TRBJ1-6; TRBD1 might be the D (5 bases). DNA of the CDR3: TGTGCCAGCAGCTTAGCGTTGGGACCGGGTAATTCACCCCTCCACTTT. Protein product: CASSLALGPGNSPLHF.